What follows is one TCR beta chain and its context. Authors' processing steps: Estimation of nucleated cell counts relied on the amplification of reference gene primers. Assay used: immunoSEQ multiplex PCR; TCRdb lists only in-frame clones, some missing. The DNA was the basis for D and trimming; V, J and clone size are from that table. The sample holds about 270,000 clones, under 95% seen once. The data derive from a study of blood T cell repertoires in COVID-19. Study as a whole: The United States, Italy and Spain provided the acute and convalescent COVID-19 samples. Nucleic acid was either cDNA or gDNA, and it came from T cells, B-cell-depleted T cells, or PBMCs.

With 1 base removed from V and 4 bases from J, the gap between germline ends came to 8 bases. The germline V gene has CDR1 SEHNR and CDR2 FQNEAQ (reference sequence). This CDR3 contains 14 residues. The age range of participants was about 18 to 100 years, with residence in about 25 US areas. This rearrangement joins TRBV7-9 to TRBJ1-3; D ambiguous. The origin of this receptor is a man between 40 and 49 years old who had been exposed to COVID-19. The sequenced sample consisted of PBMCs or T cells enriched from blood (not recorded which). The CDR3 reads CASSLGGRGNTIYF. For the CDR3, the DNA is TGTGCCAGCAGCTTAGGAGGGCGCGGAAACACCATATATTTT.